This T cell receptor beta chain comes out of a study of cytomegalovirus exposure and HLA in healthy donors. Broader study findings: An analysis was carried out later, and it reportedly showed fewer N-insertions in an Asian-associated ancestry cluster than the approximately 660-donor mean. Most sequenced TCRs were rare (though some public TCRs occurred in many donors).

With regard to this clone: Antigen: not known.

The PCR was carried out with 60 Vbeta primers and 13 Jbeta primers. The method was immunoSEQ multiplex PCR; TCRdb's version includes in-frame clones alone and lacks a portion of them. The sample records some 150,000 clones, around 81% being singletons. V was trimmed by 5 bases and J by 4 bases, leaving 17 bases between them. The CDR3 runs 15 residues. Germline lookup yields CDR1 MNHEY and CDR2 SVGAGI. The source of this sequence is a woman between 18 and 29 years old in good health and CMV-seropositive. The gene calls are TRBV6-5 and TRBJ1-2; TRBD1 is a possible D gene (6 bases). Sequencing input: PBMCs. The CDR3 is CASSRTRQVAYGYTF. CDR3 bases: TGTGCCAGCAGTCGGACTCGACAGGTAGCCTATGGCTACACCTTC.